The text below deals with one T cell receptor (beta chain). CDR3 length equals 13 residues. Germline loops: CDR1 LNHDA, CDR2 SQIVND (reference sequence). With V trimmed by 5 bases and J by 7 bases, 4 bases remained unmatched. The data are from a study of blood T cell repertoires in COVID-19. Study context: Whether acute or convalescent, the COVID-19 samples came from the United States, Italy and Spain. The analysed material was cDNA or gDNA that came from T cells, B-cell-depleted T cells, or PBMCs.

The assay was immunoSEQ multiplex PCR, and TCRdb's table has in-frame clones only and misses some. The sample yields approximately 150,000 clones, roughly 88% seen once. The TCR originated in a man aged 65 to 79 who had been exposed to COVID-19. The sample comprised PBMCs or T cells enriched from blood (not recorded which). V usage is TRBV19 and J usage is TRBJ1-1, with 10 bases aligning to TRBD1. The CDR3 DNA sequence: TGTGCCAGTAGTGTGGGACAGGGGCTTGAAGCTTTCTTT. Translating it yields CASSVGQGLEAFF.